This passage covers 7 T cell receptor beta chains from one sample sequenced in a study of T cell changes during pregnancy in multiple sclerosis. Data came from immunoSEQ multiplex PCR; TCRdb stores just in-frame clones and leaves some out. Counted here are about 81,000 clones, 85% to 95% occurring once; the ten biggest clones make up less than 1.5%. The source was peripheral blood, collected in the third trimester of pregnancy. These receptors were taken from a female donor in good health, enrolled as a control in a pregnancy study.

This rearrangement joins TRBV15 to TRBJ2-5; the match to TRBD2 covers 12 bases. Germline loops: CDR1 LNHNV, CDR2 YYDKDF (reference sequence). The CDR3 is made up of 15 amino acids. V lost 5 bases and J lost 9; bases outside the gene matches: 10. This CDR3 is CATSQGLAGLGPQYF. The DNA for the CDR3 is TGTGCCACCAGCCAGGGACTAGCGGGCTTGGGCCCCCAGTACTTC.

The genes are TRBV6-5 and TRBJ1-1, with 8 bases that match TRBD1. V lost 8 bases, J lost 3 bases, and 2 bases stayed unmatched. The CDR3 is 12 residues long. Per germline, CDR1 MNHEY and CDR2 SVGAGI. The CDR3 here is CASQTGDTEAFF. The CDR3 nucleotides are TGTGCCAGCCAGACAGGGGACACTGAAGCTTTCTTT.

In its sample, this clone was seen once. This sequence joins TRBV11-3 and TRBJ2-3, with 10 bases identical to TRBD1. The germline V gene encodes CDR1 SGHNT and CDR2 YENEEA. The CDR3 spans 16 residues. V shed 3 bases and J 0 bases; nucleotides not matched to a gene: 3. CDR3 protein: CASSLGTGESTDTQYF. In DNA form, the CDR3 reads TGTGCCAGCAGCTTGGGGACAGGGGAAAGCACAGATACGCAGTATTTT.

J is TRBJ1-2 and V is TRBV6-5; perhaps TRBD1 as D (6 bases). V was shortened by 6 bases and J by 6 bases, with 14 bases between the two germline ends. From germline, CDR1 is MNHEY and CDR2 SVGAGI. The CDR3 runs to 13 residues. As DNA, the CDR3 is TGTGCCAGCAGCTCGACAGGATTGGATGGCTACACCTTC. It translates to CASSSTGLDGYTF.

The DNA for the CDR3 is TGTGCCAGCAGCTTAGTTGGCCTAGCGGTCACCGGGGAGCTGTTTTTT. Protein: CASSLVGLAVTGELFF. V gene TRBV11-2 combines with J gene TRBJ2-2; the match to TRBD2 covers 7 bases. The ends lost 1 base at V and 4 bases at J; junction bases unmatched: 6. In germline, CDR1 is SGHAT, CDR2 FQNNGV. The CDR3 contains 16 residues.

The V and J genes are TRBV13 and TRBJ2-7; D not certain. CDR3 length: 14 residues. V was cut by 4 bases and J by 5 bases, with 15 bases left in between. The germline V gene has CDR1 PRHDT and CDR2 FYEKMQ (reference sequence). For the CDR3, the DNA is TGTGCCAGCAGCTCGACGCACTACCGGGACGAGCAGTACTTC. Protein sequence: CASSSTHYRDEQYF.

The chain uses TRBV6-6 and TRBJ1-1; D unresolved. V lost 6 bases, J lost 12 bases, and 23 bases lay in between. The germline V gene encodes CDR1 MNHNY and CDR2 SVGAGI (reference sequence). The CDR3 loop spans 14 amino acids. CDR3 residues: CASSQRSGPGFTFF. For the CDR3, the DNA is TGTGCCAGCAGCCAAAGGTCTGGGCCCGGTTTTACTTTCTTT.